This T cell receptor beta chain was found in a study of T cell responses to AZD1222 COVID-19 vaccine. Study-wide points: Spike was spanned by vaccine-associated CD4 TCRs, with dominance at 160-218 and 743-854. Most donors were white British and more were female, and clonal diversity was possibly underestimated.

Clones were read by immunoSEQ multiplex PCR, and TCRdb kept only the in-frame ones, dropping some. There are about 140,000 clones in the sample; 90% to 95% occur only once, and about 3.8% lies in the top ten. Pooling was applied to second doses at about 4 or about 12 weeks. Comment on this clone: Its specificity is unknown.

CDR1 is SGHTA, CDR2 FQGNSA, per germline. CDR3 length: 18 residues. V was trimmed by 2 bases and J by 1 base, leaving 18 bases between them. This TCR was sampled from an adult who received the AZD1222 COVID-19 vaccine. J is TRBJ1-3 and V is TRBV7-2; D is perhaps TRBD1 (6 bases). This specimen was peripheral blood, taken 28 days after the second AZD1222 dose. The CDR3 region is CASSLRYGGWGSGNTIYF. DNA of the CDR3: TGTGCCAGCAGCTTACGATACGGGGGCTGGGGTTCTGGAAACACCATATATTTT.